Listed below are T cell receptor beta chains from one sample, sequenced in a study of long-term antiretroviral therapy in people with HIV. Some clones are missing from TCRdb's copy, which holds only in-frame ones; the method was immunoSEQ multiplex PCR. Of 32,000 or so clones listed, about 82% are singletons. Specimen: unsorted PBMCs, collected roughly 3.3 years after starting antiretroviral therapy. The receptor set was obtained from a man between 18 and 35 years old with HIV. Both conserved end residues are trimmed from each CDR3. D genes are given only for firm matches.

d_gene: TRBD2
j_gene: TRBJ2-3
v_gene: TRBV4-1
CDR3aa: ASSQSDLAGGRPDTQY

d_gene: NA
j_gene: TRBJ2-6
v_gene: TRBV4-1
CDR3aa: ASSQRHSEGANVLT

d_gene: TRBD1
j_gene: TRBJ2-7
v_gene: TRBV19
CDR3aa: ASSINRGQIYEQY

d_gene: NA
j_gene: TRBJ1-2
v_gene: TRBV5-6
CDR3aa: ASSLYAEGYGYT

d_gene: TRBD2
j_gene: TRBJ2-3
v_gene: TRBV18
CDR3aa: ASSPIAGGPGTDTQY

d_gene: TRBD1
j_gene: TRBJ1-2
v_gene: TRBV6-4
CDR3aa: ASSQDRGWSYT

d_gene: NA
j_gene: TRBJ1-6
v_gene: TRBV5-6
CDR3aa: ASSLGQHNSPLH

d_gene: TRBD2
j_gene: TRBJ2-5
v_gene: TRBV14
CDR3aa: ASSLGTSGVYQETQY

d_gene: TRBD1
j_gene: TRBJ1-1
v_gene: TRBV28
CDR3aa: AARDRGREAF

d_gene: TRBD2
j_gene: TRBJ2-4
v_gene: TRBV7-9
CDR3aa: ASSLIVGPQREPLQTSH

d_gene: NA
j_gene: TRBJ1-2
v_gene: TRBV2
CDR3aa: ASRERADYGYT

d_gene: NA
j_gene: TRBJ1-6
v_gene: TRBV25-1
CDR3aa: ASSEPGTYSPLH

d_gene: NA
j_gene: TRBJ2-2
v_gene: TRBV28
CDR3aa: ASTPRGTGELF

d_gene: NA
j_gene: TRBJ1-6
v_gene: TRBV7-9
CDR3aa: ASSSEEVYNSPLH

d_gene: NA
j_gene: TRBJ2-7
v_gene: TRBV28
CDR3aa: ASSPRTAISYEQY

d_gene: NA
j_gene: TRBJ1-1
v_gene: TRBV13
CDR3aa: ASSQTANTEAF

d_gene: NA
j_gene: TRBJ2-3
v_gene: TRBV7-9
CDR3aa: ASRADTQY

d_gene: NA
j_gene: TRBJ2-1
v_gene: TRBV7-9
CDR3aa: AIDQAPQGNEQF

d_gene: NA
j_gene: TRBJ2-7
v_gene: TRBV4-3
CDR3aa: ASSQEGAGEQY

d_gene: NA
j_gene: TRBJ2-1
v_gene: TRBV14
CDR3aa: ASSQAGTPYNEQF

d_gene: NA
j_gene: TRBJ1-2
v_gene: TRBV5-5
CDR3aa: ASSTDLNYGYT

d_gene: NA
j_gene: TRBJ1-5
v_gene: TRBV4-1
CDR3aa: ASSPQGSGTGNQPQH

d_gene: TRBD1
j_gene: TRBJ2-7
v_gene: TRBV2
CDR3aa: ASSEGQGAFEQY

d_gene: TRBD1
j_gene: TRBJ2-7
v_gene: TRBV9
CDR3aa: ASSSRTGDYEQY

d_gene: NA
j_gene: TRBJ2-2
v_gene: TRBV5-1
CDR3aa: ASSFTGELF

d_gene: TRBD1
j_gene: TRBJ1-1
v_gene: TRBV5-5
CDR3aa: ASSLGTGILNTEAF